This entry features one TCR beta chain sequence. Germline V gives CDR1 MNHEY, CDR2 SVGEGT. The CDR3 is made up of 16 amino acids. The V and J ends lost 1 base and 2 bases, in that order; junction bases with no gene match: 6. These data belong to a study of blood T cell repertoires in COVID-19. For the study at large: T cells, B-cell-depleted T cells, or PBMCs provided the cDNA or gDNA that served as material.

Under the authors' procedure: Estimation of nucleated cell counts relied on the amplification of reference gene primers. Some clones are missing from TCRdb's copy, which holds only in-frame ones; the method was immunoSEQ multiplex PCR. Clone size and V and J calls were adopted from that table, with D and trimming inferred from the DNA. The profile shows 110,000 or so clones, around 85% of them singletons. This TCR derives from a human donor in a cohort sampled during active COVID-19. This chain joins TRBV6-2 or TRBV6-3 and TRBJ2-7, with 9 bases matching TRBD2. The sequencing sample was made of peripheral blood. CDR3: CASSYWSGGSTYEQYF. The CDR3 nucleotides read TGTGCCAGCAGTTACTGGAGCGGGGGGTCCACCTACGAGCAGTACTTC.